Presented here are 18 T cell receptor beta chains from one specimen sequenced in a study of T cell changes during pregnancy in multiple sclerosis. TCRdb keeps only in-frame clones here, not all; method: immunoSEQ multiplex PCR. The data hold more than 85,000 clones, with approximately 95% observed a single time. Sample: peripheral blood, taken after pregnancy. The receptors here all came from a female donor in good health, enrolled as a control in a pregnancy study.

CDR3 in amino acids: CASSPRDLGRADTQYF. The DNA of the CDR3 is TGTGCCAGTAGTCCCCGAGACTTAGGGAGGGCAGATACGCAGTATTTT. The rearrangement links TRBV19 to TRBJ2-3, with TRBD2 identical over 7 bases. CDR3 length equals 16 residues. Germline assignment: CDR1 LNHDA and CDR2 SQIVND (reference sequence). V gave up 5 bases and J gave up 4 bases; unmatched junction bases: 12. Full variable domain (rest looked up from reference TRBV19 and TRBJ2-3): DGGITQSPKYLFRKEGQNVTLSCEQNLNHDAMYWYRQDPGQGLRLIYYSQIVNDFQKGDIAEGYSVSREKKESFPLTVTSAQKNPTAFYLCASSPRDLGRADTQYFGPGTRLTVL.

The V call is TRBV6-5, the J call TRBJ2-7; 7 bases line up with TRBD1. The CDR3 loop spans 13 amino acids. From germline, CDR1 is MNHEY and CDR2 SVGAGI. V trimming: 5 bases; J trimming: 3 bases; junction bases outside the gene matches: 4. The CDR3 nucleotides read TGTGCCAGCAGTGGGGACAGCCGCTACGAGCAGTACTTC. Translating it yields CASSGDSRYEQYF.

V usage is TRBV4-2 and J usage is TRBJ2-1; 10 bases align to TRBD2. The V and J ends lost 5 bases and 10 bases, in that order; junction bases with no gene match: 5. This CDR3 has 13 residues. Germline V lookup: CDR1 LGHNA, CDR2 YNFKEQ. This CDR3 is CASSERAGGEQFF. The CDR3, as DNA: TGTGCCAGCAGCGAAAGAGCGGGAGGGGAGCAGTTCTTC.

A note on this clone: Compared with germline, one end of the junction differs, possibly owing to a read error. The CDR3 DNA reads as TGTGCCAGCAGTTCAGGGCTAGCGGGAGGCCTTGGCGTTTTC. Its protein product is CASSSGLAGGLGVF. The V call is TRBV2, the J call TRBJ2-7; 11 nucleotides agree with TRBD2. The V gene's germline CDR1 is SNHLY and CDR2 FYNNEI. The CDR3 length is 14 residues.

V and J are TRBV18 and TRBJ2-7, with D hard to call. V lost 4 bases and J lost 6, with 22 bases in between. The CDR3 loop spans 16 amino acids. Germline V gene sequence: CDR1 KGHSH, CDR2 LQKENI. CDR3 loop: CASSLRSSPTEGEQYF. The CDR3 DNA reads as TGTGCCAGCTCACTCAGGTCGAGTCCCACCGAAGGCGAGCAGTACTTC.

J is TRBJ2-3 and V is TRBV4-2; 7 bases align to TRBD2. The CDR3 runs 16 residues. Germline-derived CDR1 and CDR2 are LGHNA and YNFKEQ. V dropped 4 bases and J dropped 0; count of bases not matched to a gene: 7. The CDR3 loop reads CASSRLTSQSTDTQYF. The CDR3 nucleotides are TGTGCCAGCAGCCGACTGACTAGCCAAAGCACAGATACGCAGTATTTT.

CDR3 in amino acids: CASSPPTASTVRYF. For the CDR3, the DNA is TGTGCCAGCTCACCACCGACGGCGTCGACAGTCAGGTACTTC. This chain links TRBV18 with TRBJ2-7; tentatively, D is TRBD1 (5 bases). CDR1 is KGHSH, CDR2 LQKENI, per germline. The germline V and J ends were trimmed by 0 bases and 12 bases, with 18 bases remaining between them. The CDR3 has 14 amino acids.

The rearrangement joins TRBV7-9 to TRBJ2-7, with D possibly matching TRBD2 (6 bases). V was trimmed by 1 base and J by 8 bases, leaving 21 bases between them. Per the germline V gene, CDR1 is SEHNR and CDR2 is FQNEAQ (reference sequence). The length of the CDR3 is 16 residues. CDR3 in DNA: TGTGCCAGCAGCTTAGTGGAGGGGACGGCAGGTGGAAAGCAGTACTTC. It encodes CASSLVEGTAGGKQYF.

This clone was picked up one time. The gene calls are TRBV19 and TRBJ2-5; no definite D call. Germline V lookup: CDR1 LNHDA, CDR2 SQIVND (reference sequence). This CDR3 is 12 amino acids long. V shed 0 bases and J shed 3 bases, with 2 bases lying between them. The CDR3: CASSIDEETQYF. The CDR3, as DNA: TGTGCCAGTAGTATAGACGAAGAGACCCAGTACTTC.

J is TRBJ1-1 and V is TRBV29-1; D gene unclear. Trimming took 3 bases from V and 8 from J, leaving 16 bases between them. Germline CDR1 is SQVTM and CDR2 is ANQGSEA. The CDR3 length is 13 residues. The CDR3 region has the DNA TGCAGCGTTGAGGAACACGGGAGCGGAGAAGCTTTCTTT. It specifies CSVEEHGSGEAFF.

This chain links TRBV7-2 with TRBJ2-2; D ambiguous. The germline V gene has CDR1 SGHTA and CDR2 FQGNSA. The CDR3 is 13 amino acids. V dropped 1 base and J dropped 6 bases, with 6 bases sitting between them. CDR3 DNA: TGTGCCAGCAGCTTAGGCTACCCCGGGGAGCTGTTTTTT. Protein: CASSLGYPGELFF.

CDR3 coding DNA: TGCGCCAGCAGCTTCACTAGCGGGAGAGAGACCCAGTACTTC. As protein: CASSFTSGRETQYF. The chain has TRBV5-1 and TRBJ2-5; 11 bases line up with TRBD2. CDR3 length equals 14 residues. V trimming: 2 bases; J trimming: 4 bases; junction bases outside the gene matches: 1. From germline, CDR1 is SGHRS and CDR2 YFSETQ.

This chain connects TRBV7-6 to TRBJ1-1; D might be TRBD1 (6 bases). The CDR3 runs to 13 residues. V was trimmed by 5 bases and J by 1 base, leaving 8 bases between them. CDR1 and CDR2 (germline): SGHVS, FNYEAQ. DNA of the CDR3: TGTGCCAGCAGCCGACAGGAGAACACTGAAGCTTTCTTT. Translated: CASSRQENTEAFF. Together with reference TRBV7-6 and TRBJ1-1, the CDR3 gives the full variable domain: GAGVSQSPRYKVTKRGQDVALRCDPISGHVSLYWYRQALGQGPEFLTYFNYEAQQDKSGLPNDRFSAERPEGSISTLTIQRTEQRDSAMYRCASSRQENTEAFFGQGTRLTVV.

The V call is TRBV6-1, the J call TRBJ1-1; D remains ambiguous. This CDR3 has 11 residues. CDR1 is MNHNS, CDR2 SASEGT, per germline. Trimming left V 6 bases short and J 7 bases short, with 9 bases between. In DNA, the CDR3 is TGTGCCAGCAGGGAGGAGGGTGAAGCTTTCTTT. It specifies CASREEGEAFF.

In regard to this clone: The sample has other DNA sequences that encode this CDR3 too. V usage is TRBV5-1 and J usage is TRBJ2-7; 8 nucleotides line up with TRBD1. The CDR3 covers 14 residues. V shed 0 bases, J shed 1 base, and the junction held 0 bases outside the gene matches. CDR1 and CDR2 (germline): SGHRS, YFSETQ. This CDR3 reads CASSLDRGSYEQYF. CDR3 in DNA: TGCGCCAGCAGCTTGGACAGGGGGTCCTACGAGCAGTACTTC.

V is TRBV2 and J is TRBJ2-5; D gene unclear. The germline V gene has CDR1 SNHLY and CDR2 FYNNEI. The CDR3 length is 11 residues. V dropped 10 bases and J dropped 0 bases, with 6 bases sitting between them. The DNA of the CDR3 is TGTGCCACTAAGTACCAAGAGACCCAGTACTTC. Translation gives CATKYQETQYF.

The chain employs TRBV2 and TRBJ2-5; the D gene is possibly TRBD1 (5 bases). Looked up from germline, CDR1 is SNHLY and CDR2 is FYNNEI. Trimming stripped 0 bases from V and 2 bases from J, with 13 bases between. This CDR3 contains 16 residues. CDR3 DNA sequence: TGTGCCAGCAGTGAAGCCCCAAGACAGACTCAAGAGACCCAGTACTTC. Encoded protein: CASSEAPRQTQETQYF.

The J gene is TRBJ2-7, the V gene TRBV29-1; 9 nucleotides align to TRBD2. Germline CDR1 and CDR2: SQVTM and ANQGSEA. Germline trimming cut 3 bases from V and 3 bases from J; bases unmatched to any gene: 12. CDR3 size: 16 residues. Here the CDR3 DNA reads TGCAGCGTTGAGGAATTCCCCGGGACTAGCTACTACGAGCAGTACTTC. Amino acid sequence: CSVEEFPGTSYYEQYF.